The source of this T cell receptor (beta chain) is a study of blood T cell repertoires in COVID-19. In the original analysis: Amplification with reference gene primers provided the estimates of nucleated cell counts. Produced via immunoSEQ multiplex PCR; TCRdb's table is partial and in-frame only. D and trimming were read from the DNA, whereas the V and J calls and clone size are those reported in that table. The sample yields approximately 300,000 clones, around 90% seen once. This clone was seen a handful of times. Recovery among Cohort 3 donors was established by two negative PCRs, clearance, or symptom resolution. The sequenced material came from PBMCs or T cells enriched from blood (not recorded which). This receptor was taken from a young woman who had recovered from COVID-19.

The chain's CDR3 is CASSLALTGEDHTF. CDR3 DNA sequence: TGTGCCAGCAGCTTAGCGCTGACAGGGGAGGACCACACCTTC. The V and J genes are TRBV7-9 and TRBJ1-2; TRBD1 aligns across 8 bases. V lost 0 bases to trimming and J lost 12 bases; unmatched junction nucleotides: 9. This CDR3 is 14 amino acids long. Germline CDR1 is SEHNR and CDR2 is FQNEAQ (reference sequence).